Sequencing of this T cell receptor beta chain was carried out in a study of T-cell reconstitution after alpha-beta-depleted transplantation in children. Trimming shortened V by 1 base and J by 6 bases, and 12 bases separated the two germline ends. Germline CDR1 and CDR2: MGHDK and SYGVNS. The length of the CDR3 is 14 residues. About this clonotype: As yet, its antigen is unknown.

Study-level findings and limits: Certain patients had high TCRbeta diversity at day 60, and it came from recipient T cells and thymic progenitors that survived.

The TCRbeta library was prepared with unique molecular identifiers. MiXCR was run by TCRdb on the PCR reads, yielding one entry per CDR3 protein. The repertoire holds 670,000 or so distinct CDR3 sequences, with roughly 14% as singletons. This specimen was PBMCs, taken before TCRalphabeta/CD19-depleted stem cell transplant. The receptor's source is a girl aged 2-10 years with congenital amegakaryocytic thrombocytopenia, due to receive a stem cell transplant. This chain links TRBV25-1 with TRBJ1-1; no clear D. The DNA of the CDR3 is TGTGCCAGCAGTGAATTGAAGGGTAGGTCTGAAGCTTTCTTT. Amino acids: CASSELKGRSEAFF.